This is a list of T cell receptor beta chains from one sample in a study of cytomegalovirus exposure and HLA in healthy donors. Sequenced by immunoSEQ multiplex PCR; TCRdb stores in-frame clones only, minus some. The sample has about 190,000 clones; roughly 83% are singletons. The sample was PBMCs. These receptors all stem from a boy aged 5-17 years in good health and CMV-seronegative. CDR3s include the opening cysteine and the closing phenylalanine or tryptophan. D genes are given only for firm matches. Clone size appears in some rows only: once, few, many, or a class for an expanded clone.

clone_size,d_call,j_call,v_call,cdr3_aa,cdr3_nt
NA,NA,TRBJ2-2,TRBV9,CASSPPGQPDTGELFF,TGTGCCAGCAGCCCCCCCGGACAGCCCGACACCGGGGAGCTGTTTTTT
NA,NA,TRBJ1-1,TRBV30,CAWSALQASEAFF,TGTGCCTGGAGTGCGCTCCAAGCGAGTGAAGCTTTCTTT
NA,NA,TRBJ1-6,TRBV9,CASSERGNNSPLHF,TGTGCCAGCAGCGAAAGGGGGAATAATTCACCCCTCCACTTT
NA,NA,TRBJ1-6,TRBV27,CASSKRFTGSDSPLHF,TGTGCCAGCAGTAAAAGGTTTACAGGGAGTGATTCACCCCTCCACTTT
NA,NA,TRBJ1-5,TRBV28,CASSPVSENQPQHF,TGTGCCAGCAGCCCGGTCTCCGAAAATCAGCCCCAGCATTTT
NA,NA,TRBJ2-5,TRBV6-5,CASSTQTGHQETQYF,TGTGCCAGCAGTACCCAAACAGGGCACCAAGAGACCCAGTACTTC
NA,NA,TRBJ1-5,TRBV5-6,CASSLQSVNNQPQHF,TGTGCCAGCAGCTTGCAGTCAGTTAACAATCAGCCCCAGCATTTT
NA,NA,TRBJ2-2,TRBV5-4,CASSFGVNTGELFF,TGTGCCAGCAGCTTCGGGGTCAACACCGGGGAGCTGTTTTTT
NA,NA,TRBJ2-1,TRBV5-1,CASSLESGLDEQFF,TGCGCCAGCAGCTTGGAGTCAGGGCTGGATGAGCAGTTCTTC
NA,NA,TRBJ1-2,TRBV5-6,CASSLAGGDGYTF,TGTGCCAGCAGCTTGGCCGGGGGGGATGGCTACACCTTC
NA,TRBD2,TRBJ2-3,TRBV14,CASSPLPRREREATDTQYF,TGTGCCAGCAGCCCCCTCCCGCGCAGGGAGCGGGAGGCCACAGATACGCAGTATTTT
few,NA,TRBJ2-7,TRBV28,CASRHEMIYEQYF,TGTGCCAGCAGACATGAAATGATCTACGAGCAGTACTTC
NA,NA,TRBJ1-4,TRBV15,CATSRDAGSGNEKLFF,TGTGCCACCAGCAGAGATGCAGGCAGCGGTAATGAAAAACTGTTTTTT
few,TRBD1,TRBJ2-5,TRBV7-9,CASSLDRGGDQETQYF,TGTGCCAGCAGCTTGGACAGGGGCGGGGACCAAGAGACCCAGTACTTC
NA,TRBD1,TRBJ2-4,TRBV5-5,CASSFEQGVSKNIQYF,TGTGCCAGCAGCTTCGAACAGGGGGTGTCCAAAAACATTCAGTACTTC
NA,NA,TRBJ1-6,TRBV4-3,CASSQETYNSPLHF,TGCGCCAGCAGCCAAGAGACTTATAATTCACCCCTCCACTTT
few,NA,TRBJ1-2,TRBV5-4,CASSERINRLVAYGYTF,TGTGCCAGCAGCGAGCGTATAAATCGGCTGGTCGCCTATGGCTACACCTTC
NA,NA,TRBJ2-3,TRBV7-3,CASSLFEAPETQYF,TGTGCCAGCAGCTTATTTGAAGCACCGGAGACGCAGTATTTT
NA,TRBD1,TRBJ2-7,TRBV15,CATSRTGTDAYEQYF,TGTGCCACCAGCAGAACCGGGACAGACGCCTACGAGCAGTACTTC
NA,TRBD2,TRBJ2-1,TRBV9,CASSLSGSSYNEQFF,TGTGCCAGCAGCCTTAGCGGGAGTTCTTACAATGAGCAGTTCTTC
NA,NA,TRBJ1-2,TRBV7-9,CASSLDWGGYYGYTF,TGTGCCAGCAGCTTAGATTGGGGGGGCTACTATGGCTACACCTTC
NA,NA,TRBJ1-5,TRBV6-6,CASSYPRQNSNQPQHF,TGTGCCAGCAGTTACCCCCGACAGAATAGCAATCAGCCCCAGCATTTT
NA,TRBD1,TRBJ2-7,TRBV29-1,CSGGTGTYEQYF,TGCAGCGGTGGGACAGGGACCTACGAGCAGTACTTC
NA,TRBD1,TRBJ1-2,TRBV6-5,CASSYSTGGDGYTF,TGTGCCAGCAGTTACTCGACAGGGGGCGATGGCTACACCTTC
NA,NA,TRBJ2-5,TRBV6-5,CASSYSMTGLDTQYF,TGTGCCAGCAGTTACTCGATGACAGGCCTTGATACCCAGTACTTC
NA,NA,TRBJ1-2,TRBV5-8,CASTAVLSNYGYTF,TGTGCCAGCACCGCGGTTCTGTCGAACTATGGCTACACCTTC
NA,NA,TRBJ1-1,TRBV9,CASSVDEGNYAEAFF,TGTGCCAGCAGCGTAGATGAGGGAAATTATGCTGAAGCTTTCTTT
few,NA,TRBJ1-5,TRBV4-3,CASSQEAGHGNQPQHF,TGCGCCAGCAGCCAAGAAGCGGGGCACGGCAATCAGCCCCAGCATTTT
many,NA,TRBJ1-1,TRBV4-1,CASSHRPPREGNTEAFF,TGCGCCAGCAGCCATAGGCCCCCGCGGGAGGGGAACACTGAAGCTTTCTTT
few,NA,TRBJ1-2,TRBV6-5,CASSSTPGGGTNGYTF,TGTGCCAGCAGTTCAACCCCCGGGGGGGGGACTAACGGCTACACCTTC